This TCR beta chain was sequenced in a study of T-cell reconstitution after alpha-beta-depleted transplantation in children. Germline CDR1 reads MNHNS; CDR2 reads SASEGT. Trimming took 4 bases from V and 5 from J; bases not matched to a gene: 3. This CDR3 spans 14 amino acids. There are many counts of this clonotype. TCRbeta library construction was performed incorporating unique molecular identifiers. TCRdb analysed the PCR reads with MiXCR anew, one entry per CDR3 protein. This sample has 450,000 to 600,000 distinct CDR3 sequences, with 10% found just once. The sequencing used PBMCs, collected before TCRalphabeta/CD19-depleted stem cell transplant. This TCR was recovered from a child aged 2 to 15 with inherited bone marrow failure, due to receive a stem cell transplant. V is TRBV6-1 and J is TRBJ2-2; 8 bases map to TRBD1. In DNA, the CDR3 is TGTGCCAGCAGTGGGACAGGGAGGACCGGGGAGCTGTTTTTT. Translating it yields CASSGTGRTGELFF.